The present T cell receptor (beta chain) was sequenced within a study of shared clonotypes between healthy human individuals. Study-wide background: For every donor, three CD4 naive, three CD4 memory, two CD8 naive and one CD8 memory plates were used.

Repertoires were generated with immunoSEQ multiplex PCR, while TCRdb's copy carries only in-frame clones and drops some. The data hold roughly 2 million clones, with about 95% observed a single time. About this clone: Its antigen is undetermined.

Germline lookup yields CDR1 SNHLY and CDR2 FYNNEI. The V gene end was trimmed by 4 bases and the J gene end by 5 bases; junction bases not matched to a gene: 8. The CDR3 consists of 15 residues. Findings of the study overall: A generally larger estimated richness was seen in naive subsets than in memory subsets. The genetic and exposure-history diversity represented was limited by few donors. A handful of donors had 5% to 6% of their naive CD4 clonotypes in common.

Sequencing input: naive CD4+ T cells sorted from blood. Subset given: CD45RA+ positively selected. The sequence derives from a man between 18 and 35 years old in good health. V usage is TRBV2 and J usage is TRBJ2-5; 9 bases line up with TRBD1. Here the CDR3 reads CASSVQGARVETQYF. The CDR3 coding sequence is TGTGCCAGCAGTGTACAGGGGGCTAGGGTGGAGACCCAGTACTTC. The full variable domain, with the rest looked up from reference TRBV2 and TRBJ2-5, is EPEVTQTPSHQVTQMGQEVILRCVPISNHLYFYWYRQILGQKVEFLVSFYNNEISEKSEIFDDQFSVERPDGSNFTLKIRSTKLEDSAMYFCASSVQGARVETQYFGPGTRLLVL.